This T cell receptor beta chain was identified in a study of blood T cells in healthy people across ages. CDR1 and CDR2 (germline): KGHDR, SFDVKD. The junction had 12 bases not matched to a gene; V was cut back by 3 bases and J by 5 bases. This CDR3 is built from 17 residues. Comments on this clonotype: The antigen remains unidentified.

Study-wide results and caveats: Age brought a roughly linear fall in TCR beta diversity measured per million T cells. A greater number of naive CD4+ cells and higher diversity distinguished long-lived donors from aged donors.

For the second PCR, which ran for about 6 to 11 cycles, a sample-barcoded 5' primer and a J-beta primer mix were used. MiXCR, applied by TCRdb to the 5' RACE reads, yields one record per CDR3 protein. The repertoire has about 750,000 distinct CDR3 sequences, 50% to 65% of them found once; the top ten carry about 42%. Sequenced sample: blood. The chain links TRBV24-1 to TRBJ2-3, with TRBD2 matching 8 bases. This sequence originates from a man older than 75 in good health. The DNA for the CDR3 is TGTGCCACCAGTGATCTTCGGGGGGGTACCCTTGTAGATACGCAGTATTTT. Protein product: CATSDLRGGTLVDTQYF.